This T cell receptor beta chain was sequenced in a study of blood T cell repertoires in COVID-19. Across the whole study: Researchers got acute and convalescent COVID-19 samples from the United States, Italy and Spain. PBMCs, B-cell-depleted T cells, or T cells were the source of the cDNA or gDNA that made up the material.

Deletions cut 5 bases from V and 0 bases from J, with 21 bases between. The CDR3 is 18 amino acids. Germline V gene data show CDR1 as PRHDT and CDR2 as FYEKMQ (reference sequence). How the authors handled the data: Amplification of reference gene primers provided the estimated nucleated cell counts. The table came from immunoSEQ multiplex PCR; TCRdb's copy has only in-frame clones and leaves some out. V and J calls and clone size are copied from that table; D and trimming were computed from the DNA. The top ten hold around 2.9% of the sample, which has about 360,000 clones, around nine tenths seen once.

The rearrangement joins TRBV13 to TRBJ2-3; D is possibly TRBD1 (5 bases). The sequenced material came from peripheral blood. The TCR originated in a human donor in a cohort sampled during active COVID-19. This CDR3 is CASSLLGAIDASTDTQYF. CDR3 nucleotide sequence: TGTGCCAGCAGCCTCCTAGGGGCCATAGACGCCAGCACAGATACGCAGTATTTT.